What follows are 26 T cell receptor beta chains derived from one specimen sequenced in a study of blood T cell repertoires in COVID-19 (TCRdb year 2020). The method was the immunoSEQ multiplex PCR assay. TCRdb stores this immuneACCESS table with in-frame sequences only. Part of the clones is absent; in the studies checked, under half of the shortfall reflects unresolved V genes, and no reason is known for the rest. This sample gives roughly 170,000 clones in total; around four fifths of them show up just once. The ten top clones hold 17% of the sample. Sequencing input: PBMCs or T cells enriched from blood (not recorded which). These receptors were taken from a woman aged 50 to 60 who had recovered from COVID-19.

The chain recombines TRBV6-6 with TRBJ1-4, with D maybe TRBD1 (6 bases). CDR1 is MNHNY, CDR2 SVGAGI, per germline (reference sequence). The CDR3 has 13 amino acids. V lost 7 bases to trimming and J lost 4 bases, with 10 bases between them. CDR3 nucleotides: TGTGCCAGCAATGGACAGAATAATGAAAAACTGTTTTTT. Its translation: CASNGQNNEKLFF.

The V and J genes are TRBV29-1 and TRBJ2-2; D not resolved. Germline CDR1 is SQVTM and CDR2 is ANQGSEA. Trimming pared 4 bases from V and 2 bases from J, leaving 8 bases between. This CDR3 contains 13 residues. The CDR3 reads CSVGFRNTGELFF. CDR3 coding DNA: TGCAGCGTTGGATTTAGAAACACCGGGGAGCTGTTTTTT.

V usage is TRBV19 and J usage is TRBJ2-2; 7 bases map to TRBD1. CDR1 and CDR2 from the germline V gene are LNHDA and SQIVND (reference sequence). This CDR3 is built from 16 residues. V shed 4 bases and J 8 bases; nucleotides not matched to a gene: 13. For the CDR3, the DNA is TGTGCCAGTAGTAGAGGGGGACAGAGTTTATCTGGGGAGCTGTTTTTT. Residues: CASSRGGQSLSGELFF.

This chain uses TRBV5-4 with TRBJ2-5; TRBD2 matches 8 bases. Germline V gene lookup returns CDR1 SGHNT and CDR2 YYREEE (reference sequence). The CDR3 extends over 14 amino acids. The V and J ends lost 2 bases and 2 bases, in that order; junction bases with no gene match: 2. DNA of the CDR3: TGTGCCAGCAGCTTCCAGCGGGAGCAAGAGACCCAGTACTTC. It translates to CASSFQREQETQYF. The whole variable domain, filled in from reference TRBV5-4 and TRBJ2-5, reads ETGVTQSPTHLIKTRGQQVTLRCSSQSGHNTVSWYQQALGQGPQFIFQYYREEENGRGNFPPRFSGLQFPNYSSELNVNALELDDSALYLCASSFQREQETQYFGPGTRLLVL.

The rearrangement uses TRBV5-5 and TRBJ2-1; 9 nucleotides align to TRBD2. V shed 1 base, J shed 9 bases, and the junction held 8 bases outside the gene matches. Germline assignment: CDR1 SGHKS and CDR2 YYEKEE (reference sequence). The CDR3 length is 15 residues. CDR3 loop: CASSLLAGPSREQFF. The CDR3, as DNA: TGTGCCAGCAGCTTGCTAGCGGGACCGAGCCGTGAGCAGTTCTTC.

J is TRBJ1-2 and V is TRBV4-3; 12 nucleotides agree with TRBD1. This CDR3 is 15 amino acids long. CDR1 and CDR2 from the germline V gene are LGHNA and YSLEER. V trimming: 6 bases; J trimming: 7 bases; junction bases outside the gene matches: 9. In DNA, the CDR3 is TGCGCCAGCAGTCGTAAGGGGACAGGGGGCTCTGGCTACACCTTC. Translating it yields CASSRKGTGGSGYTF.

This clone has just one count. The chain employs TRBV27 and TRBJ2-2; D remains ambiguous. The CDR3 sequence is 14 residues long. The germline gives CDR1 MNHEY, CDR2 SMNVEV (reference sequence). The ends were cut back, 2 bases at V and 1 base at J, with 5 bases in the middle. The CDR3 is CASSLAKNTGELFF. For the CDR3, the DNA is TGTGCCAGCAGTTTAGCTAAGAACACCGGGGAGCTGTTTTTT.

This chain uses TRBV5-4 with TRBJ2-1; D possibly corresponds to TRBD2 (7 bases). V gave up 5 bases and J gave up 0 bases, with 21 bases separating them. CDR1 and CDR2 from the germline V gene are SGHNT and YYREEE (reference sequence). The CDR3 totals 18 residues. The CDR3 spells CASRGGLAGDLSYNEQFF. CDR3 nucleotide sequence: TGTGCCAGCAGAGGGGGACTGGCGGGAGACCTCTCCTACAATGAGCAGTTCTTC.

The rearrangement uses TRBV5-1 and TRBJ1-2; the D gene is possibly TRBD1 (5 bases). Per germline, CDR1 SGHRS and CDR2 YFSETQ. The CDR3 covers 15 residues. The V gene lost 4 bases and the J gene lost 1 base, with 14 bases spanning the gap. The CDR3 DNA reads TGCGCCAGCAGCCCAGGACACCGAGATAACTATGGCTACACCTTC. Protein product: CASSPGHRDNYGYTF.

Only one count was recorded for this clone. V and J are TRBV11-2 and TRBJ1-2; unclear D gene. The CDR3 runs to 15 residues. CDR1 SGHAT and CDR2 FQNNGV come from the germline V gene. Trimming left V 0 bases short and J 4 bases short, with 12 bases between. CDR3 nucleotide sequence: TGTGCCAGCAGCTTAGATAGCTCAACCCCCTATGGCTACACCTTC. It encodes CASSLDSSTPYGYTF.

V is TRBV4-1 and J is TRBJ2-1; D remains ambiguous. V was shortened by 1 base and J by 9 bases, with 13 bases between the two germline ends. The germline CDR1 and CDR2 sequences are MGHRA and YSYEKL. The CDR3 is 14 amino acids. The CDR3 DNA follows: TGCGCCAGCAGCCAAGTCAGGCTGTTGGGTGAGCAGTTCTTC. Residues: CASSQVRLLGEQFF.

The gene calls are TRBV28 and TRBJ2-7, with TRBD1 identical over 7 bases. Germline V gives CDR1 MDHEN, CDR2 SYDVKM. This CDR3 contains 14 residues. The V segment lost 10 bases and the J segment 1 base; nucleotides outside the gene matches: 10. CDR3 protein: CATLGTAQSYEQYF. The CDR3 DNA reads TGTGCCACACTAGGGACAGCCCAATCCTACGAGCAGTACTTC.

The rearrangement joins TRBV6-5 to TRBJ2-7, with D possibly being TRBD1 (5 bases). Looked up from germline, CDR1 is MNHEY and CDR2 is SVGAGI. V was pared by 3 bases and J by 4 bases, with 13 bases between. The CDR3 has 14 amino acids. CDR3 residues: CASSYRDRDYEQYF. In nucleotides, the CDR3 is TGTGCCAGCAGTTATAGAGACAGAGATTACGAGCAGTACTTC.

V gene TRBV24-1 combines with J gene TRBJ2-1; 8 nucleotides line up with TRBD2. V gave up 12 bases and J gave up 2 bases; unmatched junction bases: 11. Germline CDR1 reads KGHDR; CDR2 reads SFDVKD. This CDR3 region has 15 residues. The CDR3 sequence is CAPPSGPSAYNEQFF. The CDR3 DNA sequence: TGTGCCCCCCCTAGCGGGCCCTCAGCCTACAATGAGCAGTTCTTC.

V gene TRBV4-2 combines with J gene TRBJ2-3, with 8 bases aligning to TRBD2. The trim removed 3 bases at V and 4 bases at J, leaving 9 bases unmatched. The germline V gene has CDR1 LGHNA and CDR2 YNFKEQ. The CDR3 consists of 16 residues. The CDR3 here is CASSHVAAGESDTQYF. CDR3 DNA sequence: TGTGCCAGCAGCCACGTCGCAGCGGGAGAATCAGATACGCAGTATTTT.

The CDR3 here is CASSSFSSGITNEQFF. For the CDR3, the DNA is TGTGCCAGCAGCTCCTTTTCTAGCGGGATAACCAATGAGCAGTTCTTC. The J gene is TRBJ2-1, the V gene TRBV7-9, with 9 bases lining up with TRBD2. V shed 4 bases, J shed 6 bases, and the junction held 10 bases outside the gene matches. This CDR3 comprises 16 residues. Per the germline V gene, CDR1 is SEHNR and CDR2 is FQNEAQ (reference sequence).

This rearrangement joins TRBV11-2 to TRBJ2-2, with a tentative D call TRBD2 (5 bases). Germline V lookup: CDR1 SGHAT, CDR2 FQNNGV. V was trimmed by 1 base and J by 7 bases, leaving 7 bases between them. CDR3 size: 13 residues. The CDR3 region is CASSLGGGGELFF. Written as DNA, the CDR3 is TGTGCCAGCAGCTTAGGAGGAGGCGGGGAGCTGTTTTTT.

The chain joins TRBV3-1 (or the pseudogene TRBV3-2) to TRBJ2-2, with 8 bases identical to TRBD2. This CDR3 spans 17 amino acids. Germline lookup yields CDR1 LGHDT and CDR2 YNNKEL (reference sequence). The V and J ends lost 4 bases and 5 bases, in that order; junction bases with no gene match: 12. The CDR3 DNA reads as TGTGCCAGCAGCCCCGCCAGGTCGGGAGGGCCGACCGGGGAGCTGTTTTTT. It specifies CASSPARSGGPTGELFF.

CDR3 loop: CASRGLAENYNEQFF. CDR3 DNA: TGTGCCAGCAGGGGACTAGCGGAGAACTACAATGAGCAGTTCTTC. The J gene is TRBJ2-1, the V gene TRBV2, with TRBD2 matching 11 bases. This CDR3 contains 15 residues. Germline CDR1 reads SNHLY; CDR2 reads FYNNEI. V lost 6 bases to trimming and J lost 3 bases; unmatched junction nucleotides: 4.

This clone has only a few counts. The chain uses TRBV2 and TRBJ2-3, with D possibly being TRBD1 (6 bases). The CDR3 consists of 15 residues. Trimming pared 6 bases from V and 2 bases from J, leaving 15 bases between. CDR1 is SNHLY and CDR2 is FYNNEI in the germline V gene. CDR3 sequence: CASRKQGTYTDTQYF. The CDR3 DNA sequence: TGTGCCAGCAGGAAACAGGGAACCTACACAGATACGCAGTATTTT.

Only one count was recorded for this clone. The CDR3 is CASSLQMGSSDTQYF. The CDR3 nucleotides are TGTGCCAGCAGCCTGCAGATGGGGAGCTCCGATACGCAGTATTTT. V gene TRBV3-1 (or the pseudogene TRBV3-2) combines with J gene TRBJ2-3; D may be TRBD2 (5 bases). Germline loops: CDR1 LGHDT, CDR2 YNNKEL (reference sequence). The length of the CDR3 is 15 residues. The V and J ends lost 4 bases and 6 bases respectively, with 17 bases between them.

The rearrangement uses TRBV6-4 and TRBJ2-7; 14 nucleotides agree with TRBD2. V dropped 5 bases and J dropped 3; count of bases not matched to a gene: 12. The CDR3 extends over 18 amino acids. The germline V gene encodes CDR1 MRHNA and CDR2 SNTAGT. The CDR3 bases are TGTGCCAGCAGTAAGGGACTAGCGGGAGTTTGTTTCAACTACGAGCAGTACTTC. Protein: CASSKGLAGVCFNYEQYF.

V gene TRBV6-1 combines with J gene TRBJ1-2, with D perhaps TRBD1 (6 bases). In germline, CDR1 is MNHNS, CDR2 SASEGT. The CDR3 contains 14 residues. V dropped 3 bases and J dropped 5 bases, with 13 bases sitting between them. CDR3 residues: CASSDDRLSYGYTF. Here the CDR3 DNA reads TGTGCCAGCAGTGACGACAGGCTAAGTTATGGCTACACCTTC.

The chain couples TRBV28 to TRBJ2-1; TRBD2 matches at 8 bases. CDR1 is MDHEN, CDR2 SYDVKM, per germline. The CDR3 contains 19 residues. The V and J ends lost 3 bases and 3 bases, in that order; junction bases with no gene match: 16. CDR3 DNA sequence: TGTGCCAGCAGTTTCCCCACCCAGGAGGCGGGGGGCTACTACAATGAGCAGTTCTTC. It encodes CASSFPTQEAGGYYNEQFF.

A few counts support this clone. This could be a read error, since a much larger clone is one nucleotide away. The V and J genes are TRBV5-1 and TRBJ1-1; tentative D call: TRBD1 (5 bases). This CDR3 spans 14 amino acids. Germline lookup yields CDR1 SGHRS and CDR2 YFSETQ. The V end was cut by 0 bases, the J end by 0 bases, with 6 bases between. This CDR3 reads CASSLDRLNTEAFF. The CDR3 bases are TGCGCCAGCAGCTTGGACAGGTTGAACACTGAAGCTTTCTTT.

This clone occurred once. The chain is built from TRBV5-1 and TRBJ2-1; D ambiguous. V gave up 0 bases and J gave up 4 bases, with 11 bases separating them. Germline V CDR1 and CDR2: SGHRS, YFSETQ. CDR3 length equals 15 residues. The DNA of the CDR3 is TGCGCCAGCAGCTTGGACAGCAGCCCTTACAATGAGCAGTTCTTC. Encoded protein: CASSLDSSPYNEQFF. Supplemented by reference TRBV5-1 and TRBJ2-1, the full variable domain reads KAGVTQTPRYLIKTRGQQVTLSCSPISGHRSVSWYQQTPGQGLQFLFEYFSETQRNKGNFPGRFSGRQFSNSRSEMNVSTLELGDSALYLCASSLDSSPYNEQFFGPGTRLTVL.